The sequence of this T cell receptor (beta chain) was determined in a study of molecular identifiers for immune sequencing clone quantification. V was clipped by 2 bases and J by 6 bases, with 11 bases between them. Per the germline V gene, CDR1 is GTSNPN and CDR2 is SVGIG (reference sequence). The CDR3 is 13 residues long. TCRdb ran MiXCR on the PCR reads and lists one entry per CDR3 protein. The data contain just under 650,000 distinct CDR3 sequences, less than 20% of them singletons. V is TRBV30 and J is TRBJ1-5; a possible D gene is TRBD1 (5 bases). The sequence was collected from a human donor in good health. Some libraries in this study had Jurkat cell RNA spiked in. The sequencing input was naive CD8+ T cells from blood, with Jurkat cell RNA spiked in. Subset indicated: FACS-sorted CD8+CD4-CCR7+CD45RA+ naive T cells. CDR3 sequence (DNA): TGTGCCTGGAGTTTGGACATTGGTCAGCCCCAGCATTTT. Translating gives CAWSLDIGQPQHF.